This T cell receptor beta chain was identified during a study of monozygotic twins with inflammatory bowel disease. Investigators made cDNA in eight separate reactions per sample. Using the 5' RACE reads, TCRdb records one entry per CDR3 protein without DNA. This repertoire includes about 160,000 distinct CDR3 sequences. The CDR3 sequence is 16 residues long. CDR1 and CDR2 (germline): SGHRS, YFSETQ. The sequence derives from a human donor with ulcerative colitis or Crohn's disease, or a healthy co-twin of an affected twin (not recorded which). The V and J genes are TRBV5-1 and TRBJ1-2; TCRdb calls TRBD1, which cannot be checked without DNA. What was sequenced was blood. CDR3 region: CASSHENRVGPLASTF. Filled out from reference TRBV5-1 and TRBJ1-2, the complete variable domain reads KAGVTQTPRYLIKTRGQQVTLSCSPISGHRSVSWYQQTPGQGLQFLFEYFSETQRNKGNFPGRFSGRQFSNSRSEMNVSTLELGDSALYLCASSHENRVGPLASTFGSGTRLTVV.